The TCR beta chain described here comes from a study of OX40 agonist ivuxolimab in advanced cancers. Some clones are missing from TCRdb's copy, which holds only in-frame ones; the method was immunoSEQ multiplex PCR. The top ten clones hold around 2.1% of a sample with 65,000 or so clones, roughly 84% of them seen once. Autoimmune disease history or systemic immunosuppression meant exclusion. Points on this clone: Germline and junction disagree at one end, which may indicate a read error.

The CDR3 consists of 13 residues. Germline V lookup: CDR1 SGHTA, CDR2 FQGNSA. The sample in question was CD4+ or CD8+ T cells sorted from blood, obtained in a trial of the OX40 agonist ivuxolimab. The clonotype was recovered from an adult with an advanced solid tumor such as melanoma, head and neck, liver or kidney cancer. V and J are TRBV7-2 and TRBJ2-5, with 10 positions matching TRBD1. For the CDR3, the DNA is TGTGCCAGCAGTAAAGGACAGGGGGTGATCAAAAACTTC. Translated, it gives CASSKGQGVIKNF.